One and the same sample provided the 11 T cell receptor beta chains below, sequenced in a study of blood T cell repertoires in COVID-19. Data came from immunoSEQ multiplex PCR; TCRdb stores just in-frame clones and leaves some out. The profile covers around 400,000 clones, with more than 70% appearing a single time and under 11% taken by the ten largest. Sequenced material: peripheral blood. The receptor set was obtained from a woman aged 25-40 years with COVID-19, enrolled during active disease.

This chain uses TRBV2 with TRBJ1-1; 10 bases are a match to TRBD1. The V gene's germline CDR1 is SNHLY and CDR2 FYNNEI. Germline trimming cut 8 bases from V and 4 bases from J; bases unmatched to any gene: 4. The CDR3 extends over 13 amino acids. This CDR3 is CASLGQGFTEAFF. CDR3 bases: TGTGCCAGCTTGGGACAGGGGTTCACTGAAGCTTTCTTT.

V and J are TRBV2 and TRBJ1-5; D remains ambiguous. Germline V lookup: CDR1 SNHLY, CDR2 FYNNEI. The V and J ends lost 3 bases and 0 bases respectively, with 18 bases between them. The CDR3 runs 18 residues. The DNA for the CDR3 is TGTGCCAGCAGTGATGACGGATTAGTCTGGGCTAGCAATCAGCCCCAGCATTTT. This translates into CASSDDGLVWASNQPQHF. Full variable domain (missing parts from reference TRBV2 and TRBJ1-5): EPEVTQTPSHQVTQMGQEVILRCVPISNHLYFYWYRQILGQKVEFLVSFYNNEISEKSEIFDDQFSVERPDGSNFTLKIRSTKLEDSAMYFCASSDDGLVWASNQPQHFGDGTRLSIL.

The CDR3 here is CASSLRGTGKGKLFF. The CDR3 nucleotides are TGTGCCAGCAGTTTAAGAGGGACAGGGAAGGGAAAACTGTTTTTT. V and J are TRBV28 and TRBJ1-4, with 9 bases that match TRBD1. Germline V CDR1 and CDR2: MDHEN, SYDVKM. CDR3 length: 15 residues. V gave up 2 bases and J gave up 10 bases; unmatched junction bases: 8.

The chain links TRBV19 to TRBJ2-1; D may be TRBD2 (6 bases). The CDR3 has 15 amino acids. Trimming cost V 7 bases and J 4 bases, with 17 bases left between them. The germline V gene encodes CDR1 LNHDA and CDR2 SQIVND (reference sequence). CDR3 in amino acids: CASTRRGPQYNEQFF. The CDR3 DNA reads TGTGCCAGTACCCGGAGGGGCCCCCAGTACAATGAGCAGTTCTTC.

This chain links TRBV9 with TRBJ2-1, with 10 positions matching TRBD2. V lost 4 bases, J lost 5 bases, and 9 bases stayed unmatched. Germline V gene lookup returns CDR1 SGDLS and CDR2 YYNGEE. There are 16 residues in the CDR3. The CDR3 nucleotides read TGTGCCAGCAGCATAGCCTTTGGACTAGCGGACAATGAGCAGTTCTTC. This encodes CASSIAFGLADNEQFF.

The rearrangement uses TRBV30 and TRBJ2-1, with a tentative D call TRBD2 (5 bases). Germline lookup yields CDR1 GTSNPN and CDR2 SVGIG (reference sequence). The CDR3 extends over 14 amino acids. Trimming removed 1 base from V and 4 bases from J, with 11 bases in between. The CDR3, as DNA: TGTGCCTGGAGTGACGGGAATCTGTACAATGAGCAGTTCTTC. Translated, it gives CAWSDGNLYNEQFF.

V gene TRBV7-8 combines with J gene TRBJ2-5, with 7 positions matching TRBD1. Trimming took 2 bases from V and 5 from J; bases not matched to a gene: 5. Germline lookup yields CDR1 SGHVS and CDR2 FQNEAQ. The CDR3 covers 14 residues. CDR3 DNA: TGTGCCAGCAGCTTATACTCGGACAGGGAGACCCAGTACTTC. Translated: CASSLYSDRETQYF.

V gene TRBV5-1 combines with J gene TRBJ2-3; no definite D call. Between the trimmed V and J ends, which lost 5 bases and 2 bases, there was a span of 15 bases. The germline V gene encodes CDR1 SGHRS and CDR2 YFSETQ. The CDR3 sequence is 15 residues long. This CDR3 is CASSRAPDFTDTQYF. CDR3 sequence (DNA): TGCGCCAGCAGTCGAGCGCCAGACTTCACAGATACGCAGTATTTT.

V and J are TRBV27 and TRBJ1-5; D uncertain. Germline CDR1 and CDR2: MNHEY and SMNVEV (reference sequence). The germline V and J ends were trimmed by 1 base and 2 bases, with 6 bases remaining between them. The CDR3 runs to 14 residues. Written as DNA, the CDR3 is TGTGCCAGCAGTTTATTGGGAGGCAATCAGCCCCAGCATTTT. Amino acid sequence: CASSLLGGNQPQHF.

Note on this clone: The sample contains more than one DNA sequence encoding this CDR3. The chain combines TRBV30 with TRBJ2-5; D remains ambiguous. This CDR3 is built from 12 residues. Germline CDR1 reads GTSNPN; CDR2 reads SVGIG (reference sequence). Trimming stripped 2 bases from V and 1 base from J, with 5 bases between. CDR3 region: CAWSPGQETQYF. CDR3 DNA sequence: TGTGCCTGGAGTCCCGGCCAAGAGACCCAGTACTTC.

V is TRBV29-1 and J is TRBJ1-4, with 7 bases aligning to TRBD1. With V trimmed by 4 bases and J by 4 bases, 6 bases remained unmatched. Germline V lookup: CDR1 SQVTM, CDR2 ANQGSEA. The CDR3 contains 14 residues. This CDR3 is CSVGQGMGNEKLFF. As DNA, the CDR3 is TGCAGCGTTGGACAGGGAATGGGTAATGAAAAACTGTTTTTT.